The T cell receptor beta chain under discussion was sequenced for a study of shared clonotypes between healthy human individuals. Study conclusions and caveats: An anticipated effect of sequencing depth on clonotype sharing among donors was recognized. The authors sampled blood alone, and tissue repertoires likely differ.

The study separated CD4+ cells into CD45RA+ naive and CD45RA-negative memory subsets. About this clone itself: Its antigen remains unknown.

CDR1 is SEHNR and CDR2 is FQNEAQ in the germline V gene (reference sequence). V lost 5 bases and J lost 6; bases outside the gene matches: 11. The CDR3 spans 17 residues. Produced via immunoSEQ multiplex PCR; TCRdb's table is partial and in-frame only. Of roughly 2,500,000 clones listed, over 85% are singletons. The chain couples TRBV7-9 to TRBJ1-5, with TRBD1 matching 12 bases. Sequences were obtained from naive CD4+ T cells from PBMCs. Subset indicated: CD45RA+ positively selected. This receptor was identified in a man in his late teens or twenties in good health. Some clones in this sample may be carry-over from other donors' samples. The CDR3 DNA reads as TGTGCCAGCAGCCGCTCGGGGACAGGGGGCGGTGTTCAGCCCCAGCATTTT. Its translation: CASSRSGTGGGVQPQHF.